The 23 T cell receptor beta chains below were found in one sample sequenced in a study of T cell responses to AZD1222 COVID-19 vaccine. Only in-frame clones appear in the TCRdb table, and some are missing; sequencing was by immunoSEQ multiplex PCR. The sample yields about 110,000 clones, 80% to 90% seen once. The material sequenced was peripheral blood, taken 28 days after the second AZD1222 dose. All receptors come from an adult who received the AZD1222 COVID-19 vaccine.

This clone came up once. The chain uses TRBV27 and TRBJ2-7, with 7 bases aligning to TRBD2. The CDR3 length is 12 residues. Trimming at V came to 8 bases and at J to 2 bases, leaving 3 bases not matched to a gene. The germline gives CDR1 MNHEY, CDR2 SMNVEV (reference sequence). In DNA form, the CDR3 reads TGTGCCAGCGCGGGAGCCGCCTACGAGCAGTACTTC. It codes for CASAGAAYEQYF.

The chain joins TRBV7-3 to TRBJ1-3; D ambiguous. CDR3 length: 15 amino acids. Trimming shortened V by 5 bases and J by 8 bases, and 19 bases separated the two germline ends. The germline V gene has CDR1 SGHTA and CDR2 FQGTGA. The CDR3 loop reads CASSPSSLPRDTIYF. For the CDR3, the DNA is TGTGCCAGCAGCCCATCCTCCCTCCCAAGGGACACCATATATTTT.

V gene TRBV30 combines with J gene TRBJ1-6; TRBD1 matches 9 bases. The CDR3 has 16 residues. Trimming at V came to 2 bases and at J to 7 bases, leaving 9 bases not matched to a gene. Germline CDR1 GTSNPN, CDR2 SVGIG (reference sequence). CDR3 coding DNA: TGTGCCTGGAGTCACCCGCAGGGACAGGGAAATTCACCCCTCCACTTT. It translates to CAWSHPQGQGNSPLHF.

The rearrangement links TRBV11-2 to TRBJ2-2; 7 bases match TRBD2. The length of the CDR3 is 15 residues. With 5 bases clipped from V and 5 bases from J, the junction kept 8 bases outside the gene matches. Germline loops: CDR1 SGHAT, CDR2 FQNNGV. The CDR3 DNA reads as TGTGCCAGCAGCCCCTCGCGGGAGAATACCGGGGAGCTGTTTTTT. Translation gives CASSPSRENTGELFF.

The chain links TRBV15 to TRBJ1-1; D possibly corresponds to TRBD1 (5 bases). Deletions cut 0 bases from V and 3 bases from J, with 11 bases between. Germline lookup yields CDR1 LNHNV and CDR2 YYDKDF (reference sequence). This CDR3 is built from 15 residues. DNA of the CDR3: TGTGCCACCAGCAGAGATGGACACCCAGACACTGAAGCTTTCTTT. It translates to CATSRDGHPDTEAFF.

In the case of this clone: A read error may produce the germline difference seen at one junction end. The chain employs TRBV19 and TRBJ1-4, with a tentative D call TRBD1 (5 bases). This CDR3 spans 13 amino acids. Germline values: CDR1 LNHDA, CDR2 SQIVND (reference sequence). The CDR3 DNA reads as TGTGCCAGTAGTACGAGGGGCGAAGAAAGACTGTTTTTT. Translated: CASSTRGEERLFF.

The chain uses TRBV4-3 and TRBJ2-5, with a weak D call TRBD1 (5 bases). V lost 3 bases and J 3 bases, leaving 14 bases between the germline ends. This CDR3 comprises 15 residues. Germline CDR1 and CDR2: LGHNA and YSLEER. The CDR3 nucleotides read TGCGCCAGCAGCCATCAGGGAAGGATCGAAGAGACCCAGTACTTC. It specifies CASSHQGRIEETQYF.

The chain is built from TRBV30 and TRBJ2-1; 9 bases map to TRBD1. CDR3 length: 15 residues. Germline values: CDR1 GTSNPN, CDR2 SVGIG (reference sequence). J lost 4 bases, V lost 4 bases, and 8 bases had no gene match. This CDR3 is CAWTRRDRAYNEQFF. CDR3 nucleotide sequence: TGTGCCTGGACCCGCCGGGACAGGGCTTACAATGAGCAGTTCTTC.

The V and J genes are TRBV19 and TRBJ1-1; D is unclear. Germline-derived CDR1 and CDR2 are LNHDA and SQIVND (reference sequence). The CDR3 sequence is 14 residues long. V lost 5 bases and J 2 bases, leaving 12 bases between the germline ends. CDR3 bases: TGTGCCAGTAGTTCGTGGACGGGTAACACTGAAGCTTTCTTT. Amino acids: CASSSWTGNTEAFF. Based on the CDR3 plus reference TRBV19 and TRBJ1-1, the full variable domain is DGGITQSPKYLFRKEGQNVTLSCEQNLNHDAMYWYRQDPGQGLRLIYYSQIVNDFQKGDIAEGYSVSREKKESFPLTVTSAQKNPTAFYLCASSSWTGNTEAFFGQGTRLTVV.

The chain is built from TRBV7-2 and TRBJ2-2; D gene ambiguous. Germline V gene sequence: CDR1 SGHTA, CDR2 FQGNSA. Trimming pared 1 base from V and 4 bases from J, leaving 10 bases between. This CDR3 is built from 15 residues. CDR3: CASSLVGPGTGELFF. CDR3 bases: TGTGCCAGCAGCTTAGTGGGCCCGGGCACCGGGGAGCTGTTTTTT.

This chain joins TRBV19 and TRBJ1-2; 10 positions agree with TRBD1. The germline gives CDR1 LNHDA, CDR2 SQIVND (reference sequence). This CDR3 has 15 residues. V dropped 6 bases and J dropped 2; count of bases not matched to a gene: 6. As DNA, the CDR3 is TGTGCCAGTAGGCTCGGGACAGGGGAAAACTATGGCTACACCTTC. Protein: CASRLGTGENYGYTF.

The sample holds one count of this clone. The genes are TRBV30 and TRBJ1-5; TRBD1 aligns across 8 bases. J lost 3 bases, V lost 5 bases, and 3 bases had no gene match. The CDR3 is 13 residues long. In germline, CDR1 is GTSNPN, CDR2 SVGIG (reference sequence). CDR3 residues: CAWAGQVNQPQHF. The CDR3 DNA sequence: TGTGCCTGGGCGGGACAGGTCAATCAGCCCCAGCATTTT. The variable domain in full, completed from reference TRBV30 and TRBJ1-5, reads SQTIHQWPATLVQPVGSPLSLECTVEGTSNPNLYWYRQAAGRGLQLLFYSVGIGQISSEVPQNLSASRPQDRQFILSSKKLLLSDSGFYLCAWAGQVNQPQHFGDGTRLSIL.

This clone appeared a single time. The chain carries TRBV5-5 and TRBJ1-4; D gene unclear. Trimming pared 7 bases from V and 4 bases from J, leaving 17 bases between. Germline V lookup: CDR1 SGHKS, CDR2 YYEKEE (reference sequence). The CDR3 spans 15 residues. This chain's CDR3 is CASLSYPGHNEKLFF. The CDR3 bases are TGTGCCAGCCTCTCGTACCCTGGGCATAATGAAAAACTGTTTTTT.

The V gene is TRBV28, the J gene TRBJ1-5; D is undetermined. The CDR3 runs 15 residues. The germline V gene has CDR1 MDHEN and CDR2 SYDVKM. Trimming cost V 8 bases and J 0 bases, with 14 bases left between them. The CDR3 region has the DNA TGTGCCAGCTCCCTAGGAGGATTTAGCAATCAGCCCCAGCATTTT. It yields the protein CASSLGGFSNQPQHF. The full variable domain, with the rest looked up from reference TRBV28 and TRBJ1-5, is DVKVTQSSRYLVKRTGEKVFLECVQDMDHENMFWYRQDPGLGLRLIYFSYDVKMKEKGDIPEGYSVSREKKERFSLILESASTNQTSMYLCASSLGGFSNQPQHFGDGTRLSIL.

For this clone: One end of the junction is discordant with germline, which a read error may explain. This chain links TRBV5-1 with TRBJ2-1, with TRBD2 matching 12 bases. Germline values: CDR1 SGHRS, CDR2 YFSETQ. This CDR3 spans 16 amino acids. CDR3 coding DNA: TGCGCCAGCAGTGGGGCTAGCGGGAGGGCCTATAATGAGCAGTTCTTC. Its translation: CASSGASGRAYNEQFF.

The V gene is TRBV12-5, the J gene TRBJ2-5, with D possibly TRBD1 on 6 matching bases. Germline lookup yields CDR1 LGHNT and CDR2 FRNRAP. V lost 3 bases to trimming and J lost 5 bases, with 10 bases between them. The CDR3 totals 13 residues. The CDR3 region is CASGFQGLETQYF. The CDR3 bases are TGTGCTAGTGGTTTTCAGGGGTTGGAGACCCAGTACTTC.

The V call is TRBV4-1, the J call TRBJ1-1; D unresolved. The CDR3 extends over 12 amino acids. Per germline, CDR1 MGHRA and CDR2 YSYEKL. V lost 3 bases to trimming and J lost 8 bases, with 10 bases between them. The CDR3 DNA sequence: TGCGCCAGCAGCCAGGACCTCTCGGAAGCTTTCTTT. The encoded protein is CASSQDLSEAFF.

The chain has TRBV6-5 and TRBJ1-3; maybe TRBD1 (5 bases). The CDR3 is 15 amino acids. Germline V gene lookup returns CDR1 MNHEY and CDR2 SVGAGI. V was shortened by 5 bases and J by 0 bases, with 11 bases between the two germline ends. The CDR3 coding sequence is TGTGCCAGCAGTCCCAGGGCCTACTCTGGAAACACCATATATTTT. The encoded protein is CASSPRAYSGNTIYF.

The chain is built from TRBV28 and TRBJ2-7, with 7 nucleotides matching TRBD1. Germline values: CDR1 MDHEN, CDR2 SYDVKM. There are 13 residues in the CDR3. V shed 4 bases, J shed 5 bases, and the junction held 5 bases outside the gene matches. In DNA, the CDR3 is TGTGCCAGCAGTTCATACAGGGGTGACGAGCAGTACTTC. Translating gives CASSSYRGDEQYF. The whole variable domain, remainder taken from reference TRBV28 and TRBJ2-7, is DVKVTQSSRYLVKRTGEKVFLECVQDMDHENMFWYRQDPGLGLRLIYFSYDVKMKEKGDIPEGYSVSREKKERFSLILESASTNQTSMYLCASSSYRGDEQYFGPGTRLTVT.

J is TRBJ2-7 and V is TRBV4-3, with D perhaps TRBD2 (5 bases). CDR1 LGHNA and CDR2 YSLEER come from the germline V gene. The ends were cut back, 4 bases at V and 9 bases at J, with 19 bases in the middle. The CDR3 runs 14 residues. The CDR3 loop is CASSPNNDYRGQYF. CDR3 sequence (DNA): TGCGCCAGCAGCCCTAACAACGACTATCGGGGGCAGTACTTC.

V usage is TRBV6-2 or TRBV6-3 and J usage is TRBJ1-1; D possibly corresponds to TRBD1 (6 bases). The germline V gene encodes CDR1 MNHEY and CDR2 SVGEGT. Trimming took off 5 bases at V and 4 bases at J, with 20 bases between the two ends. This CDR3 spans 16 amino acids. The CDR3 protein is CASSRPRGGLVTEAFF. The CDR3 DNA reads TGTGCCAGCAGTCGCCCAAGGGGGGGGCTGGTCACTGAAGCTTTCTTT.

V usage is TRBV4-2 and J usage is TRBJ2-2; 7 bases are a match to TRBD2. V lost 0 bases to trimming and J lost 2 bases; unmatched junction nucleotides: 3. CDR1 is LGHNA and CDR2 is YNFKEQ in the germline V gene. This CDR3 region has 16 residues. CDR3 region: CASSQDTAGNTGELFF. The CDR3, as DNA: TGTGCCAGCAGCCAAGATACAGCGGGAAACACCGGGGAGCTGTTTTTT.

This clone was counted a single time. The V and J genes are TRBV7-2 and TRBJ2-1; D perhaps matches TRBD2 (6 bases). CDR3 size: 14 residues. V was pared by 2 bases and J by 8 bases, with 13 bases between. Germline V gene lookup returns CDR1 SGHTA and CDR2 FQGNSA. The CDR3 loop reads CASSLRRDGDEQFF. In nucleotides, the CDR3 is TGTGCCAGCAGCTTAAGGCGGGACGGGGATGAGCAGTTCTTC. The full variable domain, rest sourced from reference TRBV7-2 and TRBJ2-1, is GAGVSQSPSNKVTEKGKDVELRCDPISGHTALYWYRQSLGQGLEFLIYFQGNSAPDKSGLPSDRFSAERTGGSVSTLTIQRTQQEDSAVYLCASSLRRDGDEQFFGPGTRLTVL.